This is a list of T cell receptor beta chains from one sample in a study of cytomegalovirus exposure and HLA in healthy donors. Sequencing used immunoSEQ multiplex PCR; TCRdb keeps in-frame clones, though not all of them. This sample has about 140,000 clones, with roughly 87% found just once. Sequencing was carried out using PBMCs. Every receptor here comes from a man younger than 35 in good health and CMV-seropositive. Each CDR3 is given with its conserved first and last residue. The order of the fields is J gene, V gene, clone size, D gene, CDR3 DNA, CDR3 protein. A D gene is named only where the DNA matches it firmly. Size tells how often a clone was seen (once, few, many) or the class of an expanded clone, and some rows leave it out.

j_gene: TRBJ2-3; v_gene: TRBV6-5; abundance: NA; d_gene: TRBD2; CDR3nt: TGTGCCAGTCAAATCAGCGGGGGTACGCAGTATTTT; CDR3aa: CASQISGGTQYF
j_gene: TRBJ1-5; v_gene: TRBV4-2; abundance: few; d_gene: NA; CDR3nt: TGTGCCAGCAGCCAAGTGGGGCGAGATCAGCCCCAGCATTTT; CDR3aa: CASSQVGRDQPQHF
j_gene: TRBJ1-2; v_gene: TRBV29-1; abundance: NA; d_gene: NA; CDR3nt: TGCAGCGTTGGTTCGGCTAACTATGGCTACACCTTC; CDR3aa: CSVGSANYGYTF
j_gene: TRBJ2-7; v_gene: TRBV28; abundance: NA; d_gene: TRBD1; CDR3nt: TGTGCCAGCAGTCTAGGACAGGGGGCGGACGAGCAGTACTTC; CDR3aa: CASSLGQGADEQYF
j_gene: TRBJ1-2; v_gene: TRBV30; abundance: NA; d_gene: NA; CDR3nt: TGTGCCTGGAGTGTCGGTGATGGCTATGGCTACACCTTC; CDR3aa: CAWSVGDGYGYTF
j_gene: TRBJ1-1; v_gene: TRBV18; abundance: NA; d_gene: NA; CDR3nt: TGTGCCAGCTCACCAGCCGCGGGTCAGAACACTGAAGCTTTCTTT; CDR3aa: CASSPAAGQNTEAFF
j_gene: TRBJ2-7; v_gene: TRBV28; abundance: NA; d_gene: TRBD1; CDR3nt: TGTGCCTCTTTAAGGACAGGGTTATACGAGCAGTACTTC; CDR3aa: CASLRTGLYEQYF
j_gene: TRBJ1-2; v_gene: TRBV7-2; abundance: NA; d_gene: TRBD1; CDR3nt: TGTGCCAGCAGTTTGGACAGGGGCAACTATGGCTACACCTTC; CDR3aa: CASSLDRGNYGYTF
j_gene: TRBJ2-1; v_gene: TRBV11-2; abundance: NA; d_gene: TRBD2; CDR3nt: TGTGCCAGCAGCTTATTCCCTAGAACTACTCCAGCGGGAAATGAGCAGTTCTTC; CDR3aa: CASSLFPRTTPAGNEQFF
j_gene: TRBJ1-5; v_gene: TRBV6-5; abundance: NA; d_gene: TRBD1; CDR3nt: TGTGCCAGCAGTGCCTCGGGACAGAACAATCAGCCCCAGCATTTT; CDR3aa: CASSASGQNNQPQHF
j_gene: TRBJ1-1; v_gene: TRBV10-2; abundance: NA; d_gene: NA; CDR3nt: TGCGCCAGCAGTGCGGGGTCTATTACTGAAGCTTTCTTT; CDR3aa: CASSAGSITEAFF
j_gene: TRBJ1-1; v_gene: TRBV5-1; abundance: NA; d_gene: NA; CDR3nt: TGCGCCAGCAGACCCCCGGGGGGTGGCACTGAAGCTTTCTTT; CDR3aa: CASRPPGGGTEAFF
j_gene: TRBJ2-7; v_gene: TRBV6-1; abundance: few; d_gene: NA; CDR3nt: TGTGCCAGCAGTATAGGGAGAAGTTACGAGCAGTACTTC; CDR3aa: CASSIGRSYEQYF
j_gene: TRBJ2-1; v_gene: TRBV9; abundance: once; d_gene: TRBD1; CDR3nt: TGTGCCAGCAGCGGGGGGACAGGATATGGAGGTGAGCAGTTCTTC; CDR3aa: CASSGGTGYGGEQFF
j_gene: TRBJ2-1; v_gene: TRBV6-4; abundance: NA; d_gene: TRBD2; CDR3nt: TGTGCCAGCAGTGAGGGACTAGCGGGAGACAATGAGCAGTTCTTC; CDR3aa: CASSEGLAGDNEQFF
j_gene: TRBJ1-1; v_gene: TRBV6-1; abundance: NA; d_gene: NA; CDR3nt: TGTGCCAGCAGTGCCGAGGGTCTAATGAACACTGAAGCTTTCTTT; CDR3aa: CASSAEGLMNTEAFF